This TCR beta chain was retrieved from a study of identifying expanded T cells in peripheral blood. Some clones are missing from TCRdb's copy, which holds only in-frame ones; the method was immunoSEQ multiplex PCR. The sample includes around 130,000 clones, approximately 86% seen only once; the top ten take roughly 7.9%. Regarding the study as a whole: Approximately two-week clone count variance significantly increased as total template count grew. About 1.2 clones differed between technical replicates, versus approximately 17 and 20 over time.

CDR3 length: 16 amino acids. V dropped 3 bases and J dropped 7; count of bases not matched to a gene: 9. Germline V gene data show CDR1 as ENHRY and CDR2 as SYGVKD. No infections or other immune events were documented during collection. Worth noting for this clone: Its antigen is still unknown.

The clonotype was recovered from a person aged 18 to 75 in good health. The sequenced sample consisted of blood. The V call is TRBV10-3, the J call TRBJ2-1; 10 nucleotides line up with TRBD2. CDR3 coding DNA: TGTGCCATCAGTGATGGTCCCGGACTAGCGGATAATGAGCAGTTCTTC. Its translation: CAISDGPGLADNEQFF.